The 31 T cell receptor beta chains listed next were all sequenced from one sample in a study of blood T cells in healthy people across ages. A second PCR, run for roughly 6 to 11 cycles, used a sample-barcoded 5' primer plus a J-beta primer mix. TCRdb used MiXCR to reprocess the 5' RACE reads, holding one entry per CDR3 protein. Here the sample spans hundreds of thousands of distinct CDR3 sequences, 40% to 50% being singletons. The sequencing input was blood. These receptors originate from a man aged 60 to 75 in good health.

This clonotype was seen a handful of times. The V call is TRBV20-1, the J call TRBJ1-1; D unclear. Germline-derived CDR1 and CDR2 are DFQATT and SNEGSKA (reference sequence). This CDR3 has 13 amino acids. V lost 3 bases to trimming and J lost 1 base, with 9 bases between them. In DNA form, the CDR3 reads TGCAGTGCTAGGCACAGCCAGAACACTGAAGCTTTCTTT. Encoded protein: CSARHSQNTEAFF.

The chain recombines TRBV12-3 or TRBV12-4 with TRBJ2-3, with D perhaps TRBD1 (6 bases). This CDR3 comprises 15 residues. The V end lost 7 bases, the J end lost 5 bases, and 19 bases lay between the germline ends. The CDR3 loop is CASKVDTGPGDTQYF. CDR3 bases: TGTGCCAGCAAAGTTGACACAGGGCCGGGAGATACGCAGTATTTT.

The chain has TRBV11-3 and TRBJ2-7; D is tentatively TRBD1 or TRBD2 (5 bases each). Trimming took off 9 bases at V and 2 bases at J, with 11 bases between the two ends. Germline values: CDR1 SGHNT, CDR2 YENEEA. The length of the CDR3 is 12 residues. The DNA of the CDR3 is TGTGCCAGTGGGACGGCCCCCTACGAGCAGTACTTC. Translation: CASGTAPYEQYF.

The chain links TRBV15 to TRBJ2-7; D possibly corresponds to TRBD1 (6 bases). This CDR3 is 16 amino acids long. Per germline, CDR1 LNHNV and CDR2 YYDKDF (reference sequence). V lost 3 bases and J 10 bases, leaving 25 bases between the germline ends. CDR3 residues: CATSRVILQGPEAQYF. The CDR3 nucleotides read TGTGCCACCAGCAGGGTTATCTTACAGGGACCAGAGGCCCAGTACTTC.

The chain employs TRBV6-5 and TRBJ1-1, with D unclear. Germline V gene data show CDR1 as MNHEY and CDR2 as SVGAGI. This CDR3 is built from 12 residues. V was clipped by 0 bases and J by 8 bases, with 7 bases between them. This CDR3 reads CASSYSNSEAFF. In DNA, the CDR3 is TGTGCCAGCAGTTACTCGAACTCGGAAGCTTTCTTT.

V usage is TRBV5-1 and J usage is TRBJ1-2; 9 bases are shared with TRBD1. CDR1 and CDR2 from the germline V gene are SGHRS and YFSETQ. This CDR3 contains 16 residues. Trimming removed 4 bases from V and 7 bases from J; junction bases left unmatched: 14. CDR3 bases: TGCGCCAGCAGCCGAAGTCCCGGGACAGGGTTCGGTGGCTACACCTTC. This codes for CASSRSPGTGFGGYTF. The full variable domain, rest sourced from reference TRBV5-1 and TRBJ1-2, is KAGVTQTPRYLIKTRGQQVTLSCSPISGHRSVSWYQQTPGQGLQFLFEYFSETQRNKGNFPGRFSGRQFSNSRSEMNVSTLELGDSALYLCASSRSPGTGFGGYTFGSGTRLTVV.

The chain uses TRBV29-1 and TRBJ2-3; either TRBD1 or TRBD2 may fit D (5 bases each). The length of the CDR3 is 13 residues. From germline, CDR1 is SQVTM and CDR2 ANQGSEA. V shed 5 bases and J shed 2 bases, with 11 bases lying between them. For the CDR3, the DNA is TGCAGCGTTCACGGGGCCCACACAGATACGCAGTATTTT. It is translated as CSVHGAHTDTQYF.

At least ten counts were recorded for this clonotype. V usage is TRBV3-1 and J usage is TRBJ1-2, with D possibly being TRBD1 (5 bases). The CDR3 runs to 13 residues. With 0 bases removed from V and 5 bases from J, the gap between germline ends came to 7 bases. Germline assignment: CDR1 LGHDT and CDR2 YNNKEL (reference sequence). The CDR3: CASSQEGGYGYTF. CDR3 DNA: TGTGCCAGCAGCCAAGAGGGGGGGTATGGCTACACCTTC. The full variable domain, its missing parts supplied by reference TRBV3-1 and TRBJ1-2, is DTAVSQTPKYLVTQMGNDKSIKCEQNLGHDTMYWYKQDSKKFLKIMFSYNNKELIINETVPNRFSPKSPDKAHLNLHINSLELGDSAVYFCASSQEGGYGYTFGSGTRLTVV.

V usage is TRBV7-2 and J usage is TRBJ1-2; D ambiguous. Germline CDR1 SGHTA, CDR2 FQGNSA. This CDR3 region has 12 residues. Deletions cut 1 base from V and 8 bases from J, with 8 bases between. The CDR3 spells CASSLDVWGYTF. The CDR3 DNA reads TGTGCCAGCAGCTTAGACGTCTGGGGCTACACCTTC.

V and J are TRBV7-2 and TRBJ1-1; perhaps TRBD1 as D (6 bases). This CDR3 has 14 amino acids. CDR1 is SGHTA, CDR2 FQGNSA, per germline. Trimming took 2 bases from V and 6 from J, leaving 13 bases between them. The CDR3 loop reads CASSLTGLVAEAFF. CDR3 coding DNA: TGTGCCAGCAGCTTAACAGGGTTGGTAGCTGAAGCTTTCTTT.

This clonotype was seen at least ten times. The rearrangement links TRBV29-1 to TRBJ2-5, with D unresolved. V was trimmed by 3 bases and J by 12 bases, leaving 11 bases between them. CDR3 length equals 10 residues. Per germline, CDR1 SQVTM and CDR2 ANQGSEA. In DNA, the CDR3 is TGCAGCGTTGACACTCCCCCCGAGTACTTC. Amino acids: CSVDTPPEYF. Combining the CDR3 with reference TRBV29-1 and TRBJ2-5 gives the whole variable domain SAVISQKPSRDICQRGTSLTIQCQVDSQVTMMFWYRQQPGQSLTLIATANQGSEATYESGFVIDKFPISRPNLTFSTLTVSNMSPEDSSIYLCSVDTPPEYFGPGTRLLVL.

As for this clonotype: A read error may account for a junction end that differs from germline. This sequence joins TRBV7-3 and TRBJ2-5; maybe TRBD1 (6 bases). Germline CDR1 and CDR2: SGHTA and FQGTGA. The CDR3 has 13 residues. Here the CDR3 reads CAGSPGQLETQYF. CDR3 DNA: TGTGCCGGCAGCCCGGGACAACTAGAGACCCAGTACTTC. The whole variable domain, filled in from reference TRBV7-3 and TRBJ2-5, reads GAGVSQTPSNKVTEKGKYVELRCDPISGHTALYWYRQSLGQGPEFLIYFQGTGAADDSGLPNDRFFAVRPEGSVSTLKIQRTERGDSAVYLCAGSPGQLETQYFGPGTRLLVL.

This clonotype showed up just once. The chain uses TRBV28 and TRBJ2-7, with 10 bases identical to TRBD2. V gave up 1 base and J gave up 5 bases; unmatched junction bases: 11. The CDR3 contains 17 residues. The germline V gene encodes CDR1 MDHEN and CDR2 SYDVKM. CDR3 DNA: TGTGCCAGCAGTTTATACCCCCTAGCGGGGGCGACCGACGAGCAGTACTTC. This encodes CASSLYPLAGATDEQYF.

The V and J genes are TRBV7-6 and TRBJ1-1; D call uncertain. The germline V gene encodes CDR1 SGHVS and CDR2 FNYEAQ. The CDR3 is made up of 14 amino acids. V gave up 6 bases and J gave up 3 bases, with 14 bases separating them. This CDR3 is CASRVAGGDTEAFF. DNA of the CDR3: TGTGCCAGCAGGGTTGCTGGCGGCGACACTGAAGCTTTCTTT. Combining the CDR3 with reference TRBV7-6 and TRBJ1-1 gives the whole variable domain GAGVSQSPRYKVTKRGQDVALRCDPISGHVSLYWYRQALGQGPEFLTYFNYEAQQDKSGLPNDRFSAERPEGSISTLTIQRTEQRDSAMYRCASRVAGGDTEAFFGQGTRLTVV.

In nucleotides, the CDR3 is TGTGCCAGCAGCGCATCCCTCGGGGGACAGACTAATTCACCCCTCCACTTT. Protein sequence: CASSASLGGQTNSPLHF. This sequence joins TRBV9 and TRBJ1-6; 7 bases match TRBD1. CDR3 length equals 17 residues. Germline-derived CDR1 and CDR2 are SGDLS and YYNGEE. Germline trimming cut 3 bases from V and 6 bases from J; bases unmatched to any gene: 12.

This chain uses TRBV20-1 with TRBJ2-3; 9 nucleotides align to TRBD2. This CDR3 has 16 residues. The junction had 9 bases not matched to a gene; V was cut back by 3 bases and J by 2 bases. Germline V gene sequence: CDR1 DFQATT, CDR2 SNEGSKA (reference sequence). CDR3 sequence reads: CSARESGGSSTDTQYF. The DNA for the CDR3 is TGCAGTGCTAGGGAAAGCGGGGGGTCTTCCACAGATACGCAGTATTTT.

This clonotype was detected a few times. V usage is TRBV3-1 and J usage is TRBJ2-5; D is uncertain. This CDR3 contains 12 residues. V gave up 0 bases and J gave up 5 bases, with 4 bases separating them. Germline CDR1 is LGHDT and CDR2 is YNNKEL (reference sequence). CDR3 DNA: TGTGCCAGCAGCCAAGATCACGAGACCCAGTACTTC. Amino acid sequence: CASSQDHETQYF.

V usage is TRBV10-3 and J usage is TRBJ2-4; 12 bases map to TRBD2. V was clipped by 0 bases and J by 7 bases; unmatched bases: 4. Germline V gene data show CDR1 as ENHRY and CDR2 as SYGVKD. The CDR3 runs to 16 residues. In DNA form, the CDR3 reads TGTGCCATCAGTGAGTCGGCTAGCGGGGGGGCCAACATTCAGTACTTC. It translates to CAISESASGGANIQYF.

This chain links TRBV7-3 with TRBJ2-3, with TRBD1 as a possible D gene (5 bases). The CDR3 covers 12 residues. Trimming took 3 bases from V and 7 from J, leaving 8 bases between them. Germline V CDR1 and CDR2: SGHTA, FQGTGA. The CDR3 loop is CASSFPGNTQYF. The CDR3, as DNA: TGTGCCAGCAGCTTCCCAGGGAATACGCAGTATTTT.

The CDR3 loop is CASSVYLDRGSETQYF. Here the CDR3 DNA reads TGCGCCAGCAGTGTTTATCTCGACAGGGGATCGGAGACCCAGTACTTC. This chain links TRBV10-1 with TRBJ2-5; 8 nucleotides align to TRBD1. The V segment lost 4 bases and the J segment 5 bases; nucleotides outside the gene matches: 12. The CDR3 length is 16 residues. CDR1 and CDR2 (germline): WNHNN, SYGVQD (reference sequence).

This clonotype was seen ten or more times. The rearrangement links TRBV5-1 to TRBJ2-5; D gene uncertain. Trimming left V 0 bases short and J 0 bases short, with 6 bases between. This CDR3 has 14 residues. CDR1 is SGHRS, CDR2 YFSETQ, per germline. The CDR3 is CASSLGPNQETQYF. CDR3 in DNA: TGCGCCAGCAGCTTGGGGCCGAACCAAGAGACCCAGTACTTC.

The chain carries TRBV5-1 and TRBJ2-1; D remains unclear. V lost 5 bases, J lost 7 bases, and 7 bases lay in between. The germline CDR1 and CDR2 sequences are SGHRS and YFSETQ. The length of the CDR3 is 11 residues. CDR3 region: CASRVANEQFF. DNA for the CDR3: TGCGCCAGCAGGGTAGCAAATGAGCAGTTCTTC.

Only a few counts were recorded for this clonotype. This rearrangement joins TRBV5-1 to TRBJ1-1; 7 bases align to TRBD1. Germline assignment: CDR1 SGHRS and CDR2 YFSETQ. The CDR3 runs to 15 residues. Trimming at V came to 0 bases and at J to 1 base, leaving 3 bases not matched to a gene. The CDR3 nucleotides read TGCGCCAGCAGCTTGGAGGCAGGGGGGAACACTGAAGCTTTCTTT. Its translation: CASSLEAGGNTEAFF.

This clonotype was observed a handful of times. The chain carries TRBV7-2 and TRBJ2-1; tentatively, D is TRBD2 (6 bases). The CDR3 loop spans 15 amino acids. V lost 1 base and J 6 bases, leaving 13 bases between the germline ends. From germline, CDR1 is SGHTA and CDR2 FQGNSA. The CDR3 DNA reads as TGTGCCAGCAGCTTAGAGCGACTAGGAACCAATGAGCAGTTCTTC. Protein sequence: CASSLERLGTNEQFF. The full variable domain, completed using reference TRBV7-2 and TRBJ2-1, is GAGVSQSPSNKVTEKGKDVELRCDPISGHTALYWYRQSLGQGLEFLIYFQGNSAPDKSGLPSDRFSAERTGGSVSTLTIQRTQQEDSAVYLCASSLERLGTNEQFFGPGTRLTVL.

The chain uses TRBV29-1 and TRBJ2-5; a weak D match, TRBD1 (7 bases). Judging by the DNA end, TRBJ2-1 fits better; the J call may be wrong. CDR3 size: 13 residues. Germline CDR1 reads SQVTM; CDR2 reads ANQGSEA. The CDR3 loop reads CSVGHRGRETQFF. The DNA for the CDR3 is TGCAGCGTTGGTCACAGGGGCCGGGAGACCCAGTTCTTC.

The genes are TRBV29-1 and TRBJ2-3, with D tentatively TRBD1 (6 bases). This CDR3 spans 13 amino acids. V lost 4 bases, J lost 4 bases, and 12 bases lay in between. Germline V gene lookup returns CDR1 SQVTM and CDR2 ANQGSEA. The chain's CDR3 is CSVGARGADTQYF. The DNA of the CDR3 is TGCAGCGTTGGGGCCAGGGGTGCAGATACGCAGTATTTT.

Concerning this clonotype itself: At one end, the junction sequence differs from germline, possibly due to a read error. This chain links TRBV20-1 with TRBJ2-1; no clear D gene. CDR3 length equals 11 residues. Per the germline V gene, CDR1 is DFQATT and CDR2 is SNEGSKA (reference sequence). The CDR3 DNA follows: TGCAGTGCTAGTACCCTCAATGGGCAGTTCTTC. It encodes CSASTLNGQFF.

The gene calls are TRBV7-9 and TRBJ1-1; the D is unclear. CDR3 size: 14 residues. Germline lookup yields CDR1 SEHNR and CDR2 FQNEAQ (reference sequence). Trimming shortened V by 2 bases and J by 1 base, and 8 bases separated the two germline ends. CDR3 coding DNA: TGTGCCAGCAGCTTATGGCCTCCGAACACTGAAGCTTTCTTT. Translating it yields CASSLWPPNTEAFF.

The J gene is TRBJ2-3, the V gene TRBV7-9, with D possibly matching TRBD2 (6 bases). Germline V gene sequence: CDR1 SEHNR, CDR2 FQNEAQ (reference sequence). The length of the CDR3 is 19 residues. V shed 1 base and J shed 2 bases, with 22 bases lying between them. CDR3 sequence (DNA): TGTGCCAGCAGCTTAGGGGGTAGCGGAGCAGGGCCGATCACAGATACGCAGTATTTT. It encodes CASSLGGSGAGPITDTQYF.

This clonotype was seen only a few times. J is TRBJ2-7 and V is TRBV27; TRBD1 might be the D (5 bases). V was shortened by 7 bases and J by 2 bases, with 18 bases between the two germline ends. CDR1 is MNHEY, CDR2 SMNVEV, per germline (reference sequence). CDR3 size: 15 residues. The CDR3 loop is CASTLLPQGAYEQYF. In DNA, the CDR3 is TGTGCCAGCACTTTGCTCCCCCAGGGCGCCTACGAGCAGTACTTC.

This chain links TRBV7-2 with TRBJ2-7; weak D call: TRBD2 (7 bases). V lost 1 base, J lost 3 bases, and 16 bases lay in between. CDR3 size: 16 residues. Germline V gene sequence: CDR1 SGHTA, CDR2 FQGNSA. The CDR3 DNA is TGTGCCAGCAGCTTAGTGGGGGGGCCGGTTTTCTACGAGCAGTACTTC. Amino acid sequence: CASSLVGGPVFYEQYF.